The next 16 T cell receptor beta chains were all read from a single sample in a study of early T cells in non-severe SARS-CoV-2 infection. TCRdb used MiXCR to reprocess the 5' RACE reads, holding one entry per CDR3 protein. Among around 60,000 distinct CDR3 sequences, around an eighth were seen once, and the ten largest hold roughly 4.5%. The sample taken for sequencing was whole blood. These receptors were obtained from an adult who was a healthcare worker with PCR-confirmed SARS-CoV-2 infection or an uninfected control (not recorded which).

In this sample, this clonotype turned up many times. CDR3 sequence: CASRGLAGEQYF. The CDR3 bases are TGTGCCAGCAGAGGACTAGCCGGCGAGCAGTACTTC. This chain joins TRBV7-9 and TRBJ2-7; 8 positions agree with TRBD2. The CDR3 spans 12 residues. CDR1 SEHNR and CDR2 FQNEAQ come from the germline V gene (reference sequence). The J segment lost 6 bases and the V segment lost 6 bases, leaving 4 bases of the junction unmatched.

This clonotype was detected only a few times. The chain links TRBV5-4 to TRBJ2-6; D is ambiguous. The CDR3 extends over 16 amino acids. Germline V CDR1 and CDR2: SGHNT, YYREEE (reference sequence). Trimming left V 6 bases short and J 4 bases short, with 17 bases between. Here the CDR3 reads CASNFLHGSGANVLTF. The CDR3 nucleotides read TGTGCCAGCAACTTTCTTCATGGTTCGGGGGCCAACGTCCTGACTTTC. Complete variable domain (other parts from reference TRBV5-4 and TRBJ2-6): ETGVTQSPTHLIKTRGQQVTLRCSSQSGHNTVSWYQQALGQGPQFIFQYYREEENGRGNFPPRFSGLQFPNYSSELNVNALELDDSALYLCASNFLHGSGANVLTFGAGSRLTVL.

This clonotype was counted at least ten times. This chain joins TRBV29-1 and TRBJ2-2, with D perhaps matching TRBD2 (5 bases). Germline V lookup: CDR1 SQVTM, CDR2 ANQGSEA. The CDR3 is made up of 13 amino acids. V was cut by 6 bases and J by 1 base, with 9 bases left in between. CDR3 in amino acids: CSVRGQNTGELFF. The CDR3 bases are TGCAGCGTCCGCGGGCAGAACACCGGGGAGCTGTTTTTT.

This clonotype was counted a single time. The CDR3 DNA reads TGTGCCAGCAGCCCGCGGGGGGTTGGGTACGGCACTGAAGCTTTCTTT. It specifies CASSPRGVGYGTEAFF. The rearrangement uses TRBV9 and TRBJ1-1; a possible D gene is TRBD1 (5 bases). The CDR3 is 16 amino acids. The germline V gene encodes CDR1 SGDLS and CDR2 YYNGEE. V was clipped by 4 bases and J by 4 bases, with 20 bases between them.

This clonotype turned up a few times. The rearrangement joins TRBV30 to TRBJ2-3; the D is unclear. Per germline, CDR1 GTSNPN and CDR2 SVGIG (reference sequence). The CDR3 spans 14 residues. With 0 bases removed from V and 3 bases from J, the gap between germline ends came to 10 bases. The CDR3 nucleotides are TGTGCCTGGAGTGTAAGGAGAACGACAGATACGCAGTATTTT. As protein: CAWSVRRTTDTQYF.

The gene calls are TRBV14 and TRBJ2-1, with 7 bases fitting TRBD1. There are 14 residues in the CDR3. Germline CDR1 SGHDN, CDR2 FVKESK. Trimming removed 2 bases from V and 2 bases from J; junction bases left unmatched: 0. CDR3 region: CASSQQGAYNEQFF. In DNA form, the CDR3 reads TGTGCCAGCAGCCAACAGGGGGCCTACAATGAGCAGTTCTTC. The full variable domain, in which reference TRBV14 and TRBJ2-1 provide the parts outside the CDR3, is EAGVTQFPSHSVIEKGQTVTLRCDPISGHDNLYWYRRVMGKEIKFLLHFVKESKQDESGMPNNRFLAERTGGTYSTLKVQPAELEDSGVYFCASSQQGAYNEQFFGPGTRLTVL.

This clonotype was observed a handful of times. The V and J genes are TRBV28 and TRBJ1-2; D gene uncertain. The germline gives CDR1 MDHEN, CDR2 SYDVKM. Trimming cost V 6 bases and J 2 bases, with 10 bases left between them. CDR3 length equals 13 residues. The CDR3 DNA reads TGTGCCAGCAGCTCAAGATTGAACTATGGCTACACCTTC. This gives the protein CASSSRLNYGYTF.

This clonotype was seen repeatedly, ten times or more. This chain uses TRBV20-1 with TRBJ2-2; 8 bases match TRBD2. The CDR3 is 16 residues long. In germline, CDR1 is DFQATT, CDR2 SNEGSKA (reference sequence). The V segment lost 3 bases and the J segment 4 bases; nucleotides outside the gene matches: 10. In nucleotides, the CDR3 is TGCAGTGCTAGCCCCGGGAGCGGGAGTTTCACCGGGGAGCTGTTTTTT. Translation gives CSASPGSGSFTGELFF.

The V gene is TRBV2, the J gene TRBJ2-7, with 8 nucleotides matching TRBD1. J gave up 4 bases and V 7 bases, and 9 bases lay outside the gene matches. Germline V gives CDR1 SNHLY, CDR2 FYNNEI. The CDR3 covers 14 residues. The CDR3 nucleotides read TGTGCCAGCACTCCGGGACAGGTGAAATACGAGCAGTACTTC. It specifies CASTPGQVKYEQYF.

The CDR3 nucleotides are TGTGCCAGTAGTAGGTGGGATGAGCAGTTCTTC. It translates to CASSRWDEQFF. The gene calls are TRBV19 and TRBJ2-1; D is uncertain. The germline V gene encodes CDR1 LNHDA and CDR2 SQIVND (reference sequence). The CDR3 is made up of 11 amino acids. Trimming pared 4 bases from V and 8 bases from J, leaving 6 bases between.

J is TRBJ1-5 and V is TRBV11-2, with D perhaps matching TRBD1 (6 bases). Per the germline V gene, CDR1 is SGHAT and CDR2 is FQNNGV. The CDR3 has 13 amino acids. Trimming left V 6 bases short and J 3 bases short, with 9 bases between. This CDR3 is CASSQGNNQPQHF. CDR3 in DNA: TGTGCCAGCAGTCAGGGGAACAATCAGCCCCAGCATTTT.

The V call is TRBV20-1, the J call TRBJ2-7, with TRBD2 matching over 15 bases. This CDR3 is 16 amino acids long. The J segment lost 4 bases and the V segment lost 2 bases, leaving 6 bases of the junction unmatched. CDR1 and CDR2 from the germline V gene are DFQATT and SNEGSKA (reference sequence). The CDR3 DNA follows: TGCAGTGCTAGAACTGGACTAGCGGGAGGGCCGTACGAGCAGTACTTC. This translates into CSARTGLAGGPYEQYF.

This clonotype was counted many times. The rearrangement uses TRBV10-1 and TRBJ1-1; D is perhaps TRBD1 (6 bases). The CDR3 covers 15 residues. Trimming stripped 0 bases from V and 4 bases from J, with 12 bases between. Looked up from germline, CDR1 is WNHNN and CDR2 is SYGVQD (reference sequence). CDR3 region: CASSESVQGRTEAFF. The CDR3 nucleotides read TGCGCCAGCAGTGAGTCGGTGCAGGGGCGCACTGAAGCTTTCTTT.

This clonotype was observed a handful of times. The chain links TRBV3-1 to TRBJ2-7; D gene unclear. This CDR3 has 11 residues. CDR1 and CDR2 (germline): LGHDT, YNNKEL (reference sequence). V gave up 4 bases and J gave up 6 bases, with 7 bases separating them. The CDR3 DNA is TGTGCCAGCAGCCGAAGTTCCGAGCAGTACTTC. This translates into CASSRSSEQYF.

This clonotype was counted between two and nine times. The rearrangement uses TRBV28 and TRBJ1-6; TRBD1 might be the D (5 bases). V was clipped by 2 bases and J by 10 bases, with 15 bases between them. Germline V gene data show CDR1 as MDHEN and CDR2 as SYDVKM. The CDR3 is 15 amino acids. CDR3 protein: CASSLPTTGQSPLHF. CDR3 DNA: TGTGCCAGCAGTTTACCTACTACGGGGCAATCACCCCTCCACTTT.

The table lists this clonotype with many counts. The chain carries TRBV28 and TRBJ2-1; tentative D call: TRBD1 (5 bases). Trimming pared 7 bases from V and 0 bases from J, leaving 10 bases between. Germline V gene sequence: CDR1 MDHEN, CDR2 SYDVKM. There are 14 residues in the CDR3. The CDR3 DNA sequence: TGTGCCAGCAAGGGGCAGGACTCCTACAATGAGCAGTTCTTC. Translating gives CASKGQDSYNEQFF.